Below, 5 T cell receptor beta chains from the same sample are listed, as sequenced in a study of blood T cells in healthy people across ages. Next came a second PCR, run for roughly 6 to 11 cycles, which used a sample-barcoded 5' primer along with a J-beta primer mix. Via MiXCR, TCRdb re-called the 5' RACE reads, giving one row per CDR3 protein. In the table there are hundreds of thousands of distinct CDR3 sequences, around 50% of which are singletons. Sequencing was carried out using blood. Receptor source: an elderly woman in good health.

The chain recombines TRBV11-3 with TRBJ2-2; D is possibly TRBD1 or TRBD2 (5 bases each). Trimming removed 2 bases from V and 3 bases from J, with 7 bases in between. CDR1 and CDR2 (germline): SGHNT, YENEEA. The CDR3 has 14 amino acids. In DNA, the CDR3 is TGTGCCAGCAGCTTACTGGGGGACACCGGGGAGCTGTTTTTT. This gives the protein CASSLLGDTGELFF.

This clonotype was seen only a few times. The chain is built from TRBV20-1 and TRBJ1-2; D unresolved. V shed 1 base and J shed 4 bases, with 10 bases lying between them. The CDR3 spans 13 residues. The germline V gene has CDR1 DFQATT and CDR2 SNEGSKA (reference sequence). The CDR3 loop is CSARVGQTYGYTF. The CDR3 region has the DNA TGCAGTGCTAGAGTTGGGCAAACCTATGGCTACACCTTC.

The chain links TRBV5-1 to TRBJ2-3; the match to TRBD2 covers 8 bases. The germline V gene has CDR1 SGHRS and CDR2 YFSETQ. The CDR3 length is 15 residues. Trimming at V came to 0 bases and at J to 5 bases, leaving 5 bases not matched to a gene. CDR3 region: CASSLEASGQDTQYF. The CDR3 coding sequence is TGCGCCAGCAGCTTGGAAGCTAGCGGGCAAGATACGCAGTATTTT.

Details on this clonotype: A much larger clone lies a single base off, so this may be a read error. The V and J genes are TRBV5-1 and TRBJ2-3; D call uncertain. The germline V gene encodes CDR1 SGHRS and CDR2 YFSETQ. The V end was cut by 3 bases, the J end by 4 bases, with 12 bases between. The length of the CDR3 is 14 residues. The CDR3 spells CASSSRESADTQYF. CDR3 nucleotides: TGCGCCAGCAGCTCCAGAGAATCTGCAGATACGCAGTATTTT.

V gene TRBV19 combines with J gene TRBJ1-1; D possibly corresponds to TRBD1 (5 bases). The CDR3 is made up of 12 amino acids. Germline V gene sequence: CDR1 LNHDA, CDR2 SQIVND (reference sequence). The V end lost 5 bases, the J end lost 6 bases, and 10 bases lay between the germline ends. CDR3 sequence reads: CASSPGEAEAFF. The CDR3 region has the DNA TGTGCCAGTAGTCCGGGGGAAGCTGAAGCTTTCTTT.